The source of this TCR beta chain is a study of cytomegalovirus exposure and HLA in healthy donors. The germline gives CDR1 SGHNT, CDR2 YYREEE (reference sequence). The ends lost 2 bases at V and 6 bases at J; junction bases unmatched: 3. There are 13 residues in the CDR3. General study results and limits: Upon later analysis, TCR association rates were observed to vary by HLA locus, being highest for DRB1 and lowest for HLA-C. Most likely, a cluster of highly shared sequence variants arose as a sequencing artifact. Accurate HLA-A and HLA-B prediction from TCR beta sequences was reported for most subjects. Presence/absence analyses treated sequencing depth as roughly uniform across donors.

Points on this clone: Its antigen remains unidentified.

In the PCR, 60 Vbeta and 13 Jbeta primers were used. TCRdb keeps only in-frame clones here, not all; method: immunoSEQ multiplex PCR. The table lists under 200,000 clones, over 80% of them singletons. This sequence originates from a man aged 40-49 years in good health and CMV-seropositive. Sample: PBMCs. The V call is TRBV5-4, the J call TRBJ2-3, with 7 bases identical to TRBD1. DNA for the CDR3: TGTGCCAGCAGCTTAGACAGGGTGGATACGCAGTATTTT. Residues: CASSLDRVDTQYF.